These 6 T cell receptor beta chains originate from one sample sequenced in a study of T cell responses to AZD1222 COVID-19 vaccine. The data were produced by immunoSEQ multiplex PCR, yet TCRdb's version contains in-frame clones alone and is incomplete. Of about 130,000 clones in the sample, approximately 90% were seen once. The material sequenced was peripheral blood, taken on day 0 of AZD1222 vaccination. These TCRs come from an adult in good health.

The gene calls are TRBV6-5 and TRBJ2-3, with D perhaps TRBD1 or TRBD2 (6 bases each). The CDR3 loop spans 13 amino acids. V lost 4 bases and J 4 bases, leaving 9 bases between the germline ends. Germline-derived CDR1 and CDR2 are MNHEY and SVGAGI. CDR3: CASSFGGPDTQYF. Written as DNA, the CDR3 is TGTGCCAGCAGTTTCGGGGGCCCAGATACGCAGTATTTT.

There are many counts of this clone. The chain has TRBV7-9 and TRBJ1-4; 7 nucleotides agree with TRBD1. The CDR3 has 15 residues. Trimming cost V 4 bases and J 7 bases; bases outside gene matches: 9. Germline V gene sequence: CDR1 SEHNR, CDR2 FQNEAQ (reference sequence). The DNA of the CDR3 is TGTGCCAGCAGCTCTAACAGGGGTGGGAGTGAAAAACTGTTTTTT. Translated, it gives CASSSNRGGSEKLFF.

This sequence joins TRBV24-1 and TRBJ2-3; 7 nucleotides align to TRBD1. The germline gives CDR1 KGHDR, CDR2 SFDVKD. The CDR3 length is 13 residues. Unmatched junction bases numbered 1, after V lost 8 bases and J lost 0 bases. The CDR3 DNA follows: TGTGCCACCACGGACAGGAGCACAGATACGCAGTATTTT. It translates to CATTDRSTDTQYF.

The chain employs TRBV5-1 and TRBJ2-2; D is perhaps TRBD1 or TRBD2 (5 bases each). The CDR3 length is 13 residues. Germline values: CDR1 SGHRS, CDR2 YFSETQ. Trimming removed 1 base at V and 7 bases at J, with 8 bases between. The CDR3 DNA sequence: TGCGCCAGCAGCTTGTTTGGGGGCGGGGAGCTGTTTTTT. Amino acid sequence: CASSLFGGGELFF.

The V gene is TRBV29-1, the J gene TRBJ2-5; D gene uncertain. Looked up from germline, CDR1 is SQVTM and CDR2 is ANQGSEA. This CDR3 spans 11 amino acids. Deletions cut 6 bases from V and 6 bases from J, with 11 bases between. The CDR3 region has the DNA TGCAGCGTCCGAGAAGGGAAGACCCAGTACTTC. This codes for CSVREGKTQYF.

V is TRBV19 and J is TRBJ2-4; D call uncertain. CDR3 length: 14 amino acids. Trimming took off 9 bases at V and 5 bases at J, with 17 bases between the two ends. The germline CDR1 and CDR2 sequences are LNHDA and SQIVND (reference sequence). CDR3 protein: CASQLRAGQNIQYF. As DNA, the CDR3 is TGTGCCAGCCAATTACGCGCCGGGCAAAACATTCAGTACTTC.